The clone carrying this TCR beta chain was seen a handful of times. The ends were cut back, 5 bases at V and 3 bases at J, with 11 bases in the middle. The CDR3 totals 14 residues. Looked up from germline, CDR1 is MNHNY and CDR2 is SVGAGI (reference sequence). It was with 60 Vbeta and 13 Jbeta primers that the PCR ran. Sequencing was performed with immunoSEQ multiplex PCR; in TCRdb, only in-frame clones are kept and a portion is missing. Among some 120,000 clones listed, over 6.5% were seen once. This sample stems from a study of cytomegalovirus exposure and HLA in healthy donors. The sequenced sample was PBMCs. The genes are TRBV6-6 and TRBJ2-1, with a tentative D call TRBD2 (5 bases). This TCR derives from a woman aged 35 to 49 in good health and CMV-seropositive. The CDR3 protein is CASSRERVYNEQFF. CDR3 nucleotide sequence: TGTGCCAGCAGTCGGGAAAGGGTCTACAATGAGCAGTTCTTC.